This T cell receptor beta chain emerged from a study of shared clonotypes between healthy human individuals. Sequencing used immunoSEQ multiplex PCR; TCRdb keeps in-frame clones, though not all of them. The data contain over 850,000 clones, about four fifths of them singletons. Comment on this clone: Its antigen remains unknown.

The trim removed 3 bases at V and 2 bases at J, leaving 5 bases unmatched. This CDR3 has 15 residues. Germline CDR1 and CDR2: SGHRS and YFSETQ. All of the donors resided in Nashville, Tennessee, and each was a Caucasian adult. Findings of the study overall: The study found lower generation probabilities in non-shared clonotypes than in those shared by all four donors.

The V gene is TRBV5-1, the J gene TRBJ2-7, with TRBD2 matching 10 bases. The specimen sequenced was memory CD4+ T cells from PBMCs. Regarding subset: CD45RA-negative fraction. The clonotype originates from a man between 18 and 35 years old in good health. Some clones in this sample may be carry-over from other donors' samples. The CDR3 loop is CASSWAGLAAYEQYF. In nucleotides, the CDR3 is TGCGCCAGCAGCTGGGCCGGACTAGCGGCCTACGAGCAGTACTTC.